This section outlines one T cell receptor (beta chain) sequence together with its context. These data belong to a study of T cells expressing NK-cell markers. Study background: Out of eight donors sequenced, seven tested HCMV-seropositive and the remaining one seronegative.

TCRdb processed the 5' RACE reads again and assigns one entry to each CDR3 protein, with no DNA. This sample contains 550,000 to 600,000 distinct CDR3 sequences. Germline lookup yields CDR1 MNHEY and CDR2 SVGAGI. The CDR3 is 12 residues long. Sequences were obtained from blood T cells: a sorted CD56 or NKG2C T cell subset, CD4+ or CD8+ T cells, or bulk PBMC T cells (not recorded which). The genes are TRBV6-5 and TRBJ1-1; TCRdb proposes TRBD1, but this gene call is untestable without DNA. This receptor was identified in a man aged 18 to 30 in good health. The CDR3 loop reads CASGGKSTEAFF.